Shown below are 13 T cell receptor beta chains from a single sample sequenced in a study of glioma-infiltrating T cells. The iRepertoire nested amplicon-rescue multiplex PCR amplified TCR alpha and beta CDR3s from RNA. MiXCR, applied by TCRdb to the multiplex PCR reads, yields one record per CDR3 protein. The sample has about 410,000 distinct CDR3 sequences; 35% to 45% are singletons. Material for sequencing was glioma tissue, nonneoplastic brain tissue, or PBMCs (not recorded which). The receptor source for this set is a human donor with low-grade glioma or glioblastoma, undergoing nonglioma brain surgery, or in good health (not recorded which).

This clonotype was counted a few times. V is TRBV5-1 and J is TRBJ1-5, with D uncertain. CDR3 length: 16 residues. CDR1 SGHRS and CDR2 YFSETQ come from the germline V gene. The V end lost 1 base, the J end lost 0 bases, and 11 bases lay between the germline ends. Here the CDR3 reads CASSLYGVDSNQPQHF. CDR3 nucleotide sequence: TGCGCCAGCAGCTTGTACGGGGTGGATAGCAATCAGCCCCAGCATTTT.

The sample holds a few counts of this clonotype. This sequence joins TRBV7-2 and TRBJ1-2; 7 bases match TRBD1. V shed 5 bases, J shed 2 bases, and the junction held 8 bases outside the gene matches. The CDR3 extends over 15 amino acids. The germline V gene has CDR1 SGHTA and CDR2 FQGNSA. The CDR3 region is CASSDARQGNYGYTF. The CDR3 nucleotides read TGTGCCAGCAGCGACGCCCGACAGGGCAACTATGGCTACACCTTC.

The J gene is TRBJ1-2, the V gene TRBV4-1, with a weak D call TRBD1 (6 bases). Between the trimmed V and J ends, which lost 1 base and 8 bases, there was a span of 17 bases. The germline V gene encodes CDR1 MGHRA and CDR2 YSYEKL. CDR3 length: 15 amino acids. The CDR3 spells CASSQVRGGDLGYTF. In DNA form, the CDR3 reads TGCGCCAGCAGCCAAGTAAGGGGGGGAGACTTAGGCTACACCTTC.

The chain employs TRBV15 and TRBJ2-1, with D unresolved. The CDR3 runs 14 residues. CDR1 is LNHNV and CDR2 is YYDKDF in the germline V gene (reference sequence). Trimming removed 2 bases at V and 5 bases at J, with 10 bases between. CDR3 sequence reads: CATSRPGPHNEQFF. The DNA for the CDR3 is TGTGCCACCAGCAGACCAGGACCACACAATGAGCAGTTCTTC.

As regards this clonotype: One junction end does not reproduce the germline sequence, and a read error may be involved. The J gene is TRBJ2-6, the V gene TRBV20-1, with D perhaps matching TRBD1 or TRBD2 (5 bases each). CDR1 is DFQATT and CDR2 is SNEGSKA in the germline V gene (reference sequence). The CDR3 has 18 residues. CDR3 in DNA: TGCAGTGCTAGAGATCCGAGAGGGGCAGCTTCTGGGGCCAACGTCCCGACTTTC. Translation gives CSARDPRGAASGANVPTF.

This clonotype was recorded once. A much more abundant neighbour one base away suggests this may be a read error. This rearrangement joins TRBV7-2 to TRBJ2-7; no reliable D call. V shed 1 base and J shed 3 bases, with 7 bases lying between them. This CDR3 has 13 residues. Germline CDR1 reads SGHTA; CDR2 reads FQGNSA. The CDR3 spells CTSSLGIDYEQYF. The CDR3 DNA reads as TGTACCAGCAGCTTAGGGATTGACTACGAGCAGTACTTC.

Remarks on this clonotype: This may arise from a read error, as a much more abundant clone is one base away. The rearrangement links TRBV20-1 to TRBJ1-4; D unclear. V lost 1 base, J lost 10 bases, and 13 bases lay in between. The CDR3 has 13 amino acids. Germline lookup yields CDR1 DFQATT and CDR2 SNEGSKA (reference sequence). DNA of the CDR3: TGCAGTGCTAGAGTCGAGGGAAGTGTAAAACTGTTTTTT. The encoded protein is CSARVEGSVKLFF.

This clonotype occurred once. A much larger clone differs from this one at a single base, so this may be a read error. The CDR3 sequence: CATSRGRQGGQPQHF. The CDR3 DNA reads as TGTGCCACCAGCAGAGGCAGACAGGGAGGTCAGCCCCAGCATTTT. This chain uses TRBV15 with TRBJ1-5; 7 nucleotides match TRBD1. This CDR3 has 15 amino acids. The ends lost 1 base at V and 6 bases at J; junction bases unmatched: 6. Germline CDR1 LNHNV, CDR2 YYDKDF (reference sequence). Variable domain in full (rest from reference TRBV15 and TRBJ1-5): DAMVIQNPRYQVTQFGKPVTLSCSQTLNHNVMYWYQQKSSQAPKLLFHYYDKDFNNEADTPDNFQSRRPNTSFCFLDIRSPGLGDTAMYLCATSRGRQGGQPQHFGDGTRLSIL.

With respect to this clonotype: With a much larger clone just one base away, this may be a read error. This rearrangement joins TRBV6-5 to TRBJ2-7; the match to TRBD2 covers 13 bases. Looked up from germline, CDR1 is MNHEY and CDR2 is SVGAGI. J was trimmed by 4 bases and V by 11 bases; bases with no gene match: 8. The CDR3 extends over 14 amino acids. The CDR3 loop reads CAGTKLAGGYEQYF. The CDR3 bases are TGTGCCGGCACCAAACTAGCGGGAGGGTACGAGCAGTACTTC.

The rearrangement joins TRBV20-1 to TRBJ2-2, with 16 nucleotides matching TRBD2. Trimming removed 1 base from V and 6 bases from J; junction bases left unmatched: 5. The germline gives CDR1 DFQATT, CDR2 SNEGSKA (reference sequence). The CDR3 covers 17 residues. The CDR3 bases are TGCAGTGCTAGAGCGGGACTAGCGGGAGGGCCCGCCGGGGAGCTGTTTTTT. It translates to CSARAGLAGGPAGELFF.

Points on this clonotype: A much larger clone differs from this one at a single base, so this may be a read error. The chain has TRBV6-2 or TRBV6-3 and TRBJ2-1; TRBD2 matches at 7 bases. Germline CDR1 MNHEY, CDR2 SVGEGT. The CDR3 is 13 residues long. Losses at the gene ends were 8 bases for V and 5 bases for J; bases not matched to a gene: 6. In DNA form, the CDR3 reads TGTGCCAGCGAGCGGGGCACCCACAATGAGCAGTTCTTC. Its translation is CASERGTHNEQFF.

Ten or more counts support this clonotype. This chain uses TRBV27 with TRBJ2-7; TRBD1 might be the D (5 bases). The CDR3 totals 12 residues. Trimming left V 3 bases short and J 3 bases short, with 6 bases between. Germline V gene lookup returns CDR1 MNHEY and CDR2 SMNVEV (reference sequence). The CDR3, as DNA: TGTGCCAGCAGTTTCACAGGCTACGAGCAGTACTTC. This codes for CASSFTGYEQYF.

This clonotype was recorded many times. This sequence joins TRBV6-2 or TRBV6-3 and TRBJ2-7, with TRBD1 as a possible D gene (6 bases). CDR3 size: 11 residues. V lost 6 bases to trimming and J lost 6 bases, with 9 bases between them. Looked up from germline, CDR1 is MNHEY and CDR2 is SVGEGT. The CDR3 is CASSVGGEQYF. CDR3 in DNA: TGTGCCAGCAGCGTAGGGGGCGAGCAGTACTTC.